This T cell receptor beta chain was captured in a study of technical replicates of blood from several donors. The CDR3 has 15 residues. Trimming shortened V by 4 bases and J by 3 bases, and 13 bases separated the two germline ends. Looked up from germline, CDR1 is SGDLS and CDR2 is YYNGEE. TCRdb's copy holds only in-frame clones and misses some; the assay was immunoSEQ multiplex PCR. The sample holds 60,000 or so clones; approximately 87% are singletons and the top ten take more than 4%. The TCR comes from a human donor in good health. Some clones in this sample may be carry-over from other donors' samples. V gene TRBV9 combines with J gene TRBJ2-2, with D possibly matching TRBD2 (6 bases). The sequenced material came from PBMCs. The DNA of the CDR3 is TGTGCCAGCAGCACCGGGACTTTACACACCGGGGAGCTGTTTTTT. Its translation: CASSTGTLHTGELFF.